The sequence of this T cell receptor (beta chain) was determined in a study of T cell repertoires in cytomegalovirus infection. TCRdb reprocessed the reads with MiXCR, giving one entry per CDR3 protein. In the table there are 300,000 or so distinct CDR3 sequences, about 26% of which are singletons. CDR1 is KGHSH, CDR2 LQKENI, per germline. V was clipped by 5 bases and J by 4 bases; unmatched bases: 4. The CDR3 consists of 16 residues. The sequence derives from a human donor in good health (CMV status not recorded). Some clones in this sample may be carry-over from other donors' samples. The chain uses TRBV18 and TRBJ2-5, with 16 nucleotides matching TRBD2. What was sequenced was PBMCs. CDR3 nucleotides: TGTGCCAGCTCAACGGGACTAGCGGGAGGGACAGAGACCCAGTACTTC. As protein: CASSTGLAGGTETQYF.